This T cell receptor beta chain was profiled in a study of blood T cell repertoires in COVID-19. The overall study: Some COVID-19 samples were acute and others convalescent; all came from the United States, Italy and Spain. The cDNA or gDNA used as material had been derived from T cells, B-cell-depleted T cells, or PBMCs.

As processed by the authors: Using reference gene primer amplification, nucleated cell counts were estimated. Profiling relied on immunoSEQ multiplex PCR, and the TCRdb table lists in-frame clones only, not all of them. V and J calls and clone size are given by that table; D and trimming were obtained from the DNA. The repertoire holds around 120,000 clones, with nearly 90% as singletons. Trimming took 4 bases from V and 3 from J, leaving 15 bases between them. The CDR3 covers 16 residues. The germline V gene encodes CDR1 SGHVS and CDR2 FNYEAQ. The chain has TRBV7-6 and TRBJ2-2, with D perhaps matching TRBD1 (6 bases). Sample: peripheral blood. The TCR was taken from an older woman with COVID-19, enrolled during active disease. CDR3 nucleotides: TGTGCCAGCAGCTCCGCAGACAGGTCCCACACCGGGGAGCTGTTTTTT. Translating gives CASSSADRSHTGELFF.